This T cell receptor beta chain was profiled in a study of Graves' ophthalmopathy and Graves' hyperthyroidism. In donors with ophthalmopathy, activity was moderate-to-severe, with CAS ≥3, NOSPECS ≥4 and duration under 3 months. Certain patients, namely those with other autoimmune diseases, uncontrolled infections, pregnancy or lactation, were excluded. Comment on this clonotype: Its antigen is undetermined.

Findings and caveats of the study: Using 13 signatures, a model distinguished ophthalmopathy from stable hyperthyroidism, reaching around 86% sensitivity and 81.08% specificity.

The CDR3 extends over 13 amino acids. The V and J ends lost 8 bases and 5 bases respectively, with 10 bases between them. Germline V gene lookup returns CDR1 MNHEY and CDR2 SVGAGI. RNA transcripts were the source from which TCR beta CDR3 regions were amplified. Investigators did first-round RT-PCR with HTBI primers, then second-round multiplex PCR. TCRdb independently ran MiXCR on the multiplex PCR reads; one entry per CDR3 protein. The table lists 200,000 to 250,000 distinct CDR3 sequences, roughly 21% of them singletons, with around two fifths in the top ten. The genes are TRBV6-5 and TRBJ1-6, with TRBD1 as a possible D gene (6 bases). This TCR came from a woman aged 45 to 65 with Graves' ophthalmopathy. The sequencing input was peripheral blood. The CDR3, as DNA: TGTGCCAGCCGCGGGACAAATAATTCACCCCTCCACTTT. As protein: CASRGTNNSPLHF.